Below, one T cell receptor (beta chain) is given with its context. These data come from a study of blood T cell repertoires in COVID-19. The method was immunoSEQ multiplex PCR; TCRdb's version includes in-frame clones alone and lacks a portion of them. The sample includes some 70,000 clones, around 90% of them seen just once. Sequenced input: peripheral blood. The clonotype originates from a woman aged 45-60 years with COVID-19, enrolled during active disease.

The CDR3: CASSFGQGVSPLHF. In nucleotides, the CDR3 is TGTGCCAGCAGTTTCGGACAGGGGGTTTCACCCCTCCACTTT. The chain has TRBV6-5 and TRBJ1-6, with TRBD1 matching over 10 bases. V shed 4 bases and J 9 bases; nucleotides not matched to a gene: 3. Germline V lookup: CDR1 MNHEY, CDR2 SVGAGI. This CDR3 has 14 amino acids.